This TCR beta chain was identified in a study of blood T cell repertoires in COVID-19. About the study: Italy, Spain and the United States were the sources of the convalescent and acute COVID-19 samples.

Assay used: immunoSEQ multiplex PCR; TCRdb lists only in-frame clones, some missing. The table shows more than 45,000 clones, with 80% to 90% occurring only once. The CDR3 totals 15 residues. Germline trimming cut 2 bases from V and 6 bases from J; bases unmatched to any gene: 10. The V gene's germline CDR1 is MRHNA and CDR2 SNTAGT. Sequenced input: peripheral blood. The receptor was derived from a woman older than 75 with COVID-19, enrolled during active disease. J is TRBJ2-7 and V is TRBV6-4, with TRBD1 identical over 7 bases. Written as DNA, the CDR3 is TGTGCCAGCAGTGACCCGAGAGACAGGGCATCCGAGCAGTACTTC. This translates into CASSDPRDRASEQYF.